Following are 29 T cell receptor beta chains from one sample sequenced in a study of beta chain features in type 1 diabetes. These receptors' antigens are unknown. Study conclusions and caveats: Researchers report that Type 1 diabetes patients had moderately but significantly shorter TCRB CDR3s across all four CD4+ subsets.

The isolated RNA, all of it, was reverse transcribed, so expressed TCRB transcripts were what got sequenced. Repertoires were generated with immunoSEQ multiplex PCR, while TCRdb's copy carries only in-frame clones and drops some. Of 150,000 to 200,000 clones listed, 9% were seen once; the top ten hold 0.7%. The sample was central memory CD4+ T cells from blood. The receptors originated from a woman in her thirties with type 1 diabetes.

A few counts support this clone. This chain connects TRBV9 to TRBJ2-2; no clear D. The CDR3 has 13 residues. The germline gives CDR1 SGDLS, CDR2 YYNGEE. The ends were cut back, 0 bases at V and 4 bases at J, with 4 bases in the middle. The CDR3 DNA reads TGTGCCAGCAGCGTAGTTCTCACCGGGGAGCTGTTTTTT. Its translation is CASSVVLTGELFF.

This clone was observed a handful of times. V gene TRBV29-1 combines with J gene TRBJ1-4, with 7 positions matching TRBD1. V gave up 6 bases and J gave up 8 bases; unmatched junction bases: 9. The CDR3 sequence is 13 residues long. Germline CDR1 SQVTM, CDR2 ANQGSEA. The CDR3 nucleotides are TGCAGCGTGGATGATGCAGGGGGGGAAAAACTGTTTTTT. Translation: CSVDDAGGEKLFF.

The chain employs TRBV11-2 and TRBJ2-7, with TRBD2 identical over 7 bases. CDR1 SGHAT and CDR2 FQNNGV come from the germline V gene. The V gene end was trimmed by 5 bases and the J gene end by 6 bases; junction bases not matched to a gene: 13. CDR3 length: 15 amino acids. The chain's CDR3 is CASSIQATVAGEQYF. The CDR3 nucleotides read TGTGCCAGCAGCATACAGGCGACGGTAGCGGGCGAGCAGTACTTC.

CDR3: CAVGEGVVYNEQFF. DNA for the CDR3: TGTGCCGTCGGGGAGGGGGTTGTCTACAATGAGCAGTTCTTC. The chain combines TRBV28 with TRBJ2-1; perhaps TRBD2 as D (7 bases). With 11 bases removed from V and 3 bases from J, the gap between germline ends came to 17 bases. CDR1 and CDR2 (germline): MDHEN, SYDVKM. The length of the CDR3 is 14 residues. Full variable domain (outside the CDR3, taken from reference TRBV28 and TRBJ2-1): DVKVTQSSRYLVKRTGEKVFLECVQDMDHENMFWYRQDPGLGLRLIYFSYDVKMKEKGDIPEGYSVSREKKERFSLILESASTNQTSMYLCAVGEGVVYNEQFFGPGTRLTVL.

V and J are TRBV29-1 and TRBJ2-1; 11 nucleotides line up with TRBD1. This CDR3 comprises 16 residues. Germline V CDR1 and CDR2: SQVTM, ANQGSEA. With V trimmed by 6 bases and J by 1 base, 8 bases remained unmatched. This CDR3 is CSVGQGVGWSYNEQFF. The CDR3 DNA follows: TGCAGCGTGGGACAGGGGGTCGGGTGGTCCTACAATGAGCAGTTCTTC.

This rearrangement joins TRBV19 to TRBJ1-5; the D is unclear. The CDR3 is 13 amino acids. V lost 3 bases, J lost 7 bases, and 10 bases lay in between. From germline, CDR1 is LNHDA and CDR2 SQIVND (reference sequence). The CDR3 loop is CASSIQVGQPQHF. The CDR3 DNA reads TGTGCCAGTAGTATTCAGGTAGGACAGCCCCAGCATTTT.

In regard to this clone: Its ends do not fully match the called genes, so a read error is possible. V is TRBV29-1 and J is TRBJ2-1; no definite D call. CDR1 and CDR2 (germline): SQVTM, ANQGSEA. The length of the CDR3 is 9 residues. The CDR3 DNA reads as TGCAGCGTTGAGCCCGCCTATATCTTC. It encodes CSVEPAYIF.

The chain has TRBV28 and TRBJ1-1; 8 positions match TRBD1. The germline V gene encodes CDR1 MDHEN and CDR2 SYDVKM. CDR3 size: 14 residues. The junction had 0 bases not matched to a gene; V was cut back by 2 bases and J by 1 base. The DNA for the CDR3 is TGTGCCAGCAGTTTAGGGACAGGGAACACTGAAGCTTTCTTT. Translated: CASSLGTGNTEAFF.

This sequence joins TRBV28 and TRBJ2-7; 8 bases are a match to TRBD2. CDR1 is MDHEN and CDR2 is SYDVKM in the germline V gene. The V gene end was trimmed by 6 bases and the J gene end by 4 bases; junction bases not matched to a gene: 2. The CDR3 spans 12 residues. CDR3 amino acids: CASSRGGYEQYF. CDR3 sequence (DNA): TGTGCCAGCAGCCGGGGGGGATACGAGCAGTACTTC.

CDR3 sequence reads: CATSKRLAGATDTQYF. Here the CDR3 DNA reads TGTGCCACCAGCAAAAGGCTAGCGGGAGCCACAGATACGCAGTATTTT. The chain is built from TRBV15 and TRBJ2-3; 10 bases map to TRBD2. J lost 2 bases, V lost 4 bases, and 6 bases had no gene match. CDR1 LNHNV and CDR2 YYDKDF come from the germline V gene (reference sequence). The CDR3 contains 16 residues.

The rearrangement uses TRBV5-1 and TRBJ2-1; TRBD1 matches at 7 bases. CDR1 and CDR2 (germline): SGHRS, YFSETQ. The CDR3 spans 15 residues. V lost 4 bases and J lost 2; bases outside the gene matches: 6. The CDR3 sequence: CASSPDRVTYNEQFF. CDR3 nucleotides: TGCGCCAGCAGCCCCGACAGGGTAACCTACAATGAGCAGTTCTTC.

The chain joins TRBV9 to TRBJ2-3, with 8 bases fitting TRBD2. The CDR3 extends over 18 amino acids. The J segment lost 6 bases and the V segment lost 0 bases, leaving 15 bases of the junction unmatched. Germline CDR1 reads SGDLS; CDR2 reads YYNGEE. CDR3 DNA sequence: TGTGCCAGCAGCGTAGAATACATGGTAGCGGGAAGAGCCGATACGCAGTATTTT. Residues: CASSVEYMVAGRADTQYF.

The chain is built from TRBV2 and TRBJ2-2; 9 bases align to TRBD2. There are 15 residues in the CDR3. V lost 8 bases and J lost 2; bases outside the gene matches: 6. The germline CDR1 and CDR2 sequences are SNHLY and FYNNEI. The CDR3 loop is CASWLSGSNTGELFF. The CDR3, as DNA: TGTGCCAGCTGGCTTAGCGGGAGTAACACCGGGGAGCTGTTTTTT.

The V and J genes are TRBV5-4 and TRBJ2-1, with TRBD2 matching over 9 bases. CDR1 is SGHNT and CDR2 is YYREEE in the germline V gene (reference sequence). Losses at the gene ends were 4 bases for V and 4 bases for J; bases not matched to a gene: 9. CDR3 size: 16 residues. The CDR3 here is CASSPMLAGIYNEQFF. As DNA, the CDR3 is TGTGCCAGCAGCCCCATGCTAGCGGGGATATACAATGAGCAGTTCTTC.

V usage is TRBV28 and J usage is TRBJ1-5; 9 nucleotides line up with TRBD1. This CDR3 has 15 residues. Germline-derived CDR1 and CDR2 are MDHEN and SYDVKM. Germline trimming cut 3 bases from V and 5 bases from J; bases unmatched to any gene: 5. The chain's CDR3 is CASSLGTGRYQPQHF. The DNA of the CDR3 is TGTGCCAGCAGTTTGGGGACAGGGAGGTATCAGCCCCAGCATTTT.

This clone was counted at least ten times. This sequence joins TRBV19 and TRBJ2-1; 7 bases line up with TRBD1. Unmatched junction bases numbered 1, after V lost 6 bases and J lost 8 bases. The CDR3 totals 11 residues. Germline loops: CDR1 LNHDA, CDR2 SQIVND (reference sequence). The CDR3 region has the DNA TGTGCCAGTAGCGACAGGGATGAGCAGTTCTTC. Translating gives CASSDRDEQFF.

A few counts support this clone. V usage is TRBV5-1 and J usage is TRBJ2-7, with a tentative D call TRBD2 (6 bases). From germline, CDR1 is SGHRS and CDR2 YFSETQ. With 3 bases removed from V and 5 bases from J, the gap between germline ends came to 15 bases. The CDR3 covers 14 residues. The CDR3 here is CASSSGWRAHEQYF. CDR3 sequence (DNA): TGCGCCAGCAGCTCGGGATGGAGGGCGCACGAGCAGTACTTC. The whole variable domain, filled in from reference TRBV5-1 and TRBJ2-7, reads KAGVTQTPRYLIKTRGQQVTLSCSPISGHRSVSWYQQTPGQGLQFLFEYFSETQRNKGNFPGRFSGRQFSNSRSEMNVSTLELGDSALYLCASSSGWRAHEQYFGPGTRLTVT.

This clone was counted between two and nine times. The gene calls are TRBV2 and TRBJ2-3, with TRBD2 matching over 7 bases. V shed 3 bases and J 5 bases; nucleotides not matched to a gene: 11. The CDR3 is 16 residues long. Germline V gene data show CDR1 as SNHLY and CDR2 as FYNNEI. The CDR3 is CASSDPGRLAVDTQYF. The CDR3 DNA reads as TGTGCCAGCAGTGACCCGGGGAGACTAGCTGTAGATACGCAGTATTTT.

This rearrangement joins TRBV5-1 to TRBJ2-1, with 7 bases fitting TRBD2. The CDR3 is 16 amino acids. Germline V gene lookup returns CDR1 SGHRS and CDR2 YFSETQ. V lost 0 bases to trimming and J lost 8 bases; unmatched junction nucleotides: 11. The CDR3 coding sequence is TGCGCCAGCAGCTTGGGTGTGGGAGGGCCAACGGATGAGCAGTTCTTC. Protein product: CASSLGVGGPTDEQFF.

This clone was picked up a small number of times. The rearrangement links TRBV2 to TRBJ1-2; 7 bases agree with TRBD1. The germline gives CDR1 SNHLY, CDR2 FYNNEI. CDR3 size: 14 residues. After removal of 2 bases from V and 2 bases from J, the junction contained 2 bases not matched to a gene. The CDR3 protein is CASSEQGENYGYTF. The CDR3 DNA reads TGTGCCAGCAGTGAACAGGGGGAGAACTATGGCTACACCTTC. The full variable domain, in which reference TRBV2 and TRBJ1-2 provide the parts outside the CDR3, is EPEVTQTPSHQVTQMGQEVILRCVPISNHLYFYWYRQILGQKVEFLVSFYNNEISEKSEIFDDQFSVERPDGSNFTLKIRSTKLEDSAMYFCASSEQGENYGYTFGSGTRLTVV.

This clone was counted only a few times. V and J are TRBV10-3 and TRBJ2-6; D is uncertain. Germline V gene data show CDR1 as ENHRY and CDR2 as SYGVKD. Trimming stripped 4 bases from V and 0 bases from J, with 7 bases between. The CDR3 has 15 residues. The CDR3 reads CAISGQISGANVLTF. The CDR3, as DNA: TGTGCCATCAGTGGACAAATCTCTGGGGCCAACGTCCTGACTTTC.

The rearrangement uses TRBV6-5 and TRBJ2-7, with D possibly TRBD2 on 5 matching bases. The germline V gene encodes CDR1 MNHEY and CDR2 SVGAGI. The CDR3 is 15 residues long. V lost 5 bases and J 2 bases, leaving 16 bases between the germline ends. The CDR3: CASSTTTARTYEQYF. The CDR3, as DNA: TGTGCCAGCAGTACGACTACCGCACGTACCTACGAGCAGTACTTC.

As regards this clone: Other DNA sequences in this sample translate to the same CDR3. As DNA, the CDR3 is TGTGCCTGGAGTGGCAGCACCGGGGAGCTGTTTTTT. Protein: CAWSGSTGELFF. This chain uses TRBV30 with TRBJ2-2; D not resolved. The CDR3 is 12 residues long. Between the trimmed V and J ends, which lost 1 base and 4 bases, there was a span of 4 bases. The V gene's germline CDR1 is GTSNPN and CDR2 SVGIG (reference sequence).

In its sample, this clone was seen a few times. J is TRBJ1-3 and V is TRBV5-4; no firm D call. This CDR3 is 16 amino acids long. The V gene's germline CDR1 is SGHNT and CDR2 YYREEE (reference sequence). V was cut by 2 bases and J by 8 bases, with 20 bases left in between. The CDR3 DNA reads TGTGCCAGCAGCTTCTCGGGGAACCGAATCGGGGACACCATATATTTT. Its translation: CASSFSGNRIGDTIYF.

The chain couples TRBV28 to TRBJ2-1; TRBD2 agrees at 7 bases. CDR1 and CDR2 (germline): MDHEN, SYDVKM. Trimming at V came to 5 bases and at J to 4 bases, leaving 2 bases not matched to a gene. The CDR3 spans 13 residues. The CDR3 reads CASSLGGYNEQFF. CDR3 DNA sequence: TGTGCCAGCAGTCTCGGGGGGTACAATGAGCAGTTCTTC.

The chain employs TRBV29-1 and TRBJ2-7, with TRBD2 as a possible D gene (6 bases). Germline assignment: CDR1 SQVTM and CDR2 ANQGSEA. The CDR3 sequence is 11 residues long. V lost 5 bases and J lost 1, with 6 bases in between. CDR3 DNA sequence: TGCAGCGTTCGGGGGTCCTACGAGCAGTACTTC. Its protein product is CSVRGSYEQYF.

A few counts support this clone. This sample also contains other DNA sequences that code for the same CDR3. V gene TRBV5-1 combines with J gene TRBJ2-2, with 8 positions matching TRBD1. The ends lost 5 bases at V and 7 bases at J; junction bases unmatched: 4. Germline assignment: CDR1 SGHRS and CDR2 YFSETQ. The CDR3 spans 13 residues. The CDR3 DNA sequence: TGCGCCAGCAGTCAACAGGGGGACGGGGAGCTGTTTTTT. Amino acid sequence: CASSQQGDGELFF.

This clone has only a few counts. The gene calls are TRBV11-2 and TRBJ2-7; the match to TRBD2 covers 8 bases. Germline V CDR1 and CDR2: SGHAT, FQNNGV. The V gene end was trimmed by 5 bases and the J gene end by 8 bases; junction bases not matched to a gene: 11. The CDR3 consists of 14 residues. The CDR3 coding sequence is TGTGCCAGCAGCCGTAGCGGGGTCACCCTCCAGCAGTACTTC. Its protein is CASSRSGVTLQQYF.

This clone showed up just a few times. The J gene is TRBJ2-6, the V gene TRBV28; 8 bases match TRBD1. The CDR3 covers 18 residues. The V gene end was trimmed by 9 bases and the J gene end by 2 bases; junction bases not matched to a gene: 15. CDR1 and CDR2 from the germline V gene are MDHEN and SYDVKM. The CDR3 DNA reads TGTGCCAGTTTCAGCACCGGACAGGGCGTTGCTGGGGCCAACGTCCTGACTTTC. This sequence encodes CASFSTGQGVAGANVLTF.